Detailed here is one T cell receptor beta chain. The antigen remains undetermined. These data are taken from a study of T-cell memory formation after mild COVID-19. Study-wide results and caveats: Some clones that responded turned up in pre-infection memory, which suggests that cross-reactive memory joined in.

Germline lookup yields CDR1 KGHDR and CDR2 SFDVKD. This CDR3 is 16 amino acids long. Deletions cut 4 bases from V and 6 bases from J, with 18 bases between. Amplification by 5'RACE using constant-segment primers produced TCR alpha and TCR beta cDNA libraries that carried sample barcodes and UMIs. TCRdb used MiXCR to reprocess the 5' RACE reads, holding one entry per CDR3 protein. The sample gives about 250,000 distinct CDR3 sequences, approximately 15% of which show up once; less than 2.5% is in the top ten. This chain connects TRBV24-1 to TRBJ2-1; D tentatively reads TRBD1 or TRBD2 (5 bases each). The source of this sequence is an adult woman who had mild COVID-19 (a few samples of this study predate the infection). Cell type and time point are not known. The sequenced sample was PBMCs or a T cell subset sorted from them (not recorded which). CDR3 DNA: TGTGCCACCAGTGACTTCCTCTCCACTAGGGGCAATGAGCAGTTCTTC. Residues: CATSDFLSTRGNEQFF.